The rows below give T cell receptor beta chains drawn from one sample of a study of T-cell reconstitution after alpha-beta-depleted transplantation in children. TCRdb called the PCR reads again in MiXCR, with one record for every CDR3 protein. Counted here are hundreds of thousands of distinct CDR3 sequences, approximately 12% occurring once; the ten biggest clones make up roughly 5.4%. This material consisted of PBMCs from the stem cell graft donor, taken from the stem cell graft. The receptors shown here come from a human donor who donated a stem cell graft to a child with combined immunodeficiency. Both conserved end residues are part of each CDR3. A D gene is named only where the DNA matches it firmly. Not every row has a clone size; where given, it reads once, few, many or a size class.

TRBV7-9	TRBJ2-7	many	TRBD1	TGTGCCAGCAGCTTAGCCGAGGACAGGGGTTCCCACGAGCAGTACTTC	CASSLAEDRGSHEQYF
TRBV10-3	TRBJ2-7	NA	NA	TGTGCCATCGGGTGGGGCAGGGAGCAGTACTTC	CAIGWGREQYF
TRBV20-1	TRBJ2-3	many	NA	TGCAGTGCTAGCTCCGGGACTTTAACAGATACGCAGTATTTT	CSASSGTLTDTQYF
TRBV12-3/TRBV12-4	TRBJ2-1	NA	TRBD2	TGTGCCAGCAGTTTAAGAATCCGTGGGCTAGCGGGGGCTTACAATGAGCAGTTCTTC	CASSLRIRGLAGAYNEQFF
TRBV7-3	TRBJ2-1	many	TRBD2	TGTGCCAGCAGCCATACCGCGGGGGGGGATGAGCAGTTCTTC	CASSHTAGGDEQFF
TRBV6-5	TRBJ1-1	NA	TRBD1	TGTGCCAGCAGTAGGACAGGGGGCTTGGACACTGAAGCTTTCTTT	CASSRTGGLDTEAFF
TRBV21-1	TRBJ2-3	NA	NA	TGTGCCAGCACCTCCTCGGAGGGCGGGGCAGATACGCAGTATTTT	CASTSSEGGADTQYF
TRBV12-3/TRBV12-4	TRBJ2-3	NA	TRBD2	TGTGCCAGCAGCACCCCGGGGACTAGCGGGAGTGGTACAGATACGCAGTATTTT	CASSTPGTSGSGTDTQYF
TRBV29-1	TRBJ2-5	many	NA	TGCAGCGTCGGACGGGTAGGGACCCAGTACTTC	CSVGRVGTQYF
TRBV30	TRBJ2-7	NA	TRBD1	TGTGCCTGGAGCCGAGACAGGGGTTACGAGCAGTACTTC	CAWSRDRGYEQYF
TRBV5-4	TRBJ2-1	NA	TRBD2	TGTGCCAGCAGCGGTCAAAACTGGGGGGGGGATGAGCAGTTCTTC	CASSGQNWGGDEQFF
TRBV9	TRBJ1-2	few	TRBD1	TGTGCCAGCAGCGACACCGGGACAGGGGTCGGCTACACCTTC	CASSDTGTGVGYTF
TRBV11-1	TRBJ2-2	NA	NA	TGTGCCACTAGAGACACCCGAACCACCGGGGAGCTGTTTTTT	CATRDTRTTGELFF
TRBV19	TRBJ1-1	few	NA	TGTGCCAGTACCCTACAGGGACTGAACACTGAAGCTTTCTTT	CASTLQGLNTEAFF
TRBV6-5	TRBJ2-2	few	TRBD1	TGTGCCAGCAGTTACTCAATCGGGACAGGTGGCACCGGGGAGCTGTTTTTT	CASSYSIGTGGTGELFF
TRBV7-2	TRBJ2-3	NA	TRBD2	TGTGCCAGCAGCTTTAGCGGGAGCCCCACAGATACGCAGTATTTT	CASSFSGSPTDTQYF
TRBV6-1	TRBJ2-3	few	NA	TGTGCCAGCAGCGTCTGGGGGGGCGACATTTTACACACAGATACGCAGTATTTT	CASSVWGGDILHTDTQYF
TRBV6-5	TRBJ2-1	many	NA	TGTGCCAGCAGTTACCCCGTAGCGGACTCCTACAATGAGCAGTTCTTC	CASSYPVADSYNEQFF
TRBV12-3/TRBV12-4	TRBJ2-3	few	TRBD2	TGTGCCAGCAGTTTCGGACTAGCTTTAGCAGATACGCAGTATTTT	CASSFGLALADTQYF
TRBV7-3	TRBJ2-5	many	NA	TGTGCCAGCAGCTTTAAGGGGACGGAGACCCAGTACTTC	CASSFKGTETQYF
TRBV12-3/TRBV12-4	TRBJ1-1	many	NA	TGTGCCAGCAGTTCGGGACTGTCCTATTGGTTT	CASSSGLSYWF
TRBV10-3	TRBJ1-1	NA	NA	TGTGCCATCAGTGGAGAGGGAAGTACTGAAGCTTTCTTT	CAISGEGSTEAFF
TRBV12-3/TRBV12-4	TRBJ2-2	NA	TRBD1	TGTGCCAGCAGTTTGACAGGGGTCGGGGAGCTGTTTTTT	CASSLTGVGELFF
TRBV6-1	TRBJ1-2	NA	TRBD1	TGTGCCAGCAGCCCCCGACAGGGGGATGGATATGGCTACACCTTC	CASSPRQGDGYGYTF
TRBV10-3	TRBJ2-1	many	TRBD2	TGTGCCATCAGTGAGTCGGGGACTAGCAATGAGCAGTTCTTC	CAISESGTSNEQFF
TRBV15	TRBJ2-4	NA	NA	TGTGCCACCAGCCCTCACCGGAGGGCCAAAAACATTCAGTACTTC	CATSPHRRAKNIQYF